The subject of this entry is one T cell receptor (beta chain). The antigen remains undetermined. Generated by immunoSEQ multiplex PCR, the TCRdb table keeps only in-frame clones and is missing some. Of 85,000 or so clones listed, 86% are singletons. The source of the sample is a study of T cell responses to AZD1222 COVID-19 vaccine. Study results and limitations: Donors in the cohort were predominantly white British and more often female, and clonal diversity was possibly underestimated.

The germline V gene has CDR1 SNHLY and CDR2 FYNNEI. CDR3 length equals 15 residues. The V gene lost 1 base and the J gene lost 0 bases, with 9 bases spanning the gap. The starting material was peripheral blood, obtained 28 days after the second AZD1222 dose. The V call is TRBV2, the J call TRBJ2-5; no definite D call. This clonotype originated in an adult who received the AZD1222 COVID-19 vaccine. CDR3 nucleotide sequence: TGTGCCAGCAGTGAAGGGGCGGCGTACCAAGAGACCCAGTACTTC. Encoded protein: CASSEGAAYQETQYF.